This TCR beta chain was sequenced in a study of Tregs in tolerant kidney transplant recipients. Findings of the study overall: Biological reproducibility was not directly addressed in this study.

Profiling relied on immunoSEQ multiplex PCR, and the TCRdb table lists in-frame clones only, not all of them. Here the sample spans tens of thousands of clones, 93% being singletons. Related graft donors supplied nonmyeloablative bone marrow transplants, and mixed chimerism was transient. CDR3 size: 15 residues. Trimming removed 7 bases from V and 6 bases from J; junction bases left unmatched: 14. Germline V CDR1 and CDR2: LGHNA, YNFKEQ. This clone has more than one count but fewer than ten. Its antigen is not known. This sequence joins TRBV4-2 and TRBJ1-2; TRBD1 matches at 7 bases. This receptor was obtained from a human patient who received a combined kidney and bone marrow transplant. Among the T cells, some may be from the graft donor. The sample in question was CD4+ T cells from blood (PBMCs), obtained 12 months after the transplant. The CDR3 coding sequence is TGTGCCAGCATCTTCCAATTCGGACAGGTGGATGGCTACACCTTC. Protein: CASIFQFGQVDGYTF.